One sample yielded the 3 T cell receptor beta chains listed below, sequenced in a study of a mutant IDH1 vaccine in newly diagnosed glioma. The time point denotes: baseline, week 1 (first vaccination visit). Sample treatment: pre-vaccination baseline after standard-of-care therapy. Generated by immunoSEQ multiplex PCR, the TCRdb table keeps only in-frame clones and is missing some. The sample yields about 96,000 clones, around three quarters seen once. The sample was PBMCs, taken from a glioma patient treated with radiotherapy, temozolomide or both. The receptors here all came from a man aged 35-49 years with glioma.

The chain recombines TRBV11-2 with TRBJ2-5, with 12 bases fitting TRBD1. The ends lost 1 base at V and 4 bases at J; junction bases unmatched: 1. Germline V gene data show CDR1 as SGHAT and CDR2 as FQNNGV. CDR3 length equals 15 residues. The CDR3 region is CASSLGDRGRETQYF. Here the CDR3 DNA reads TGTGCCAGCAGCTTAGGGGACAGGGGGCGAGAGACCCAGTACTTC.

This rearrangement joins TRBV4-3 to TRBJ2-3; maybe TRBD1 (6 bases). V gave up 1 base and J gave up 0 bases, with 11 bases separating them. Germline CDR1 LGHNA, CDR2 YSLEER. CDR3 length: 16 amino acids. The DNA of the CDR3 is TGCGCCAGCAGCCAAGCCCGGACAGCTAGCACAGATACGCAGTATTTT. Protein: CASSQARTASTDTQYF.

This clone was observed once. The genes are TRBV5-6 and TRBJ1-1; D possibly corresponds to TRBD1 (5 bases). This CDR3 is built from 14 residues. Germline CDR1 is SGHDT and CDR2 is YYEEEE. The V end lost 3 bases, the J end lost 0 bases, and 9 bases lay between the germline ends. CDR3 region: CASSWGRMNTEAFF. In DNA, the CDR3 is TGTGCCAGCAGCTGGGGACGGATGAACACTGAAGCTTTCTTT.